Listed below are T cell receptor beta chains from one sample, sequenced in a study of T cell responses to AZD1222 COVID-19 vaccine. Only in-frame clones appear in the TCRdb table, and some are missing; sequencing was by immunoSEQ multiplex PCR. This table holds 140,000 to 150,000 clones, more than 85% found once. The sequencing here drew on peripheral blood, taken on day 0 of AZD1222 vaccination. These TCRs come from an adult in good health. CDR3s include the opening cysteine and the closing phenylalanine or tryptophan. A D gene is named only where the DNA matches it firmly. Size tells how often a clone was seen (once, few, many) or the class of an expanded clone, and some rows leave it out.

DNA: TGTGCCAGCCATCAGACAGGGGGTACCTATGGCTACACCTTC
CDR3: CASHQTGGTYGYTF
J: TRBJ1-2
size: once
D: TRBD1
V: TRBV18

DNA: TGTGCCGGACAGGGGGTTGGTGGAAACACCATATATTTT
CDR3: CAGQGVGGNTIYF
J: TRBJ1-3
size: once
D: TRBD1
V: TRBV30

DNA: TGTGCCAGCAGCCCCAGGGCCTCAACTAATGAAAAACTGTTTTTT
CDR3: CASSPRASTNEKLFF
J: TRBJ1-4
size: .
D: .
V: TRBV28

DNA: TGTGCCAGCAGTTTATTGGTGGGAATGAACACTGAAGCTTTCTTT
CDR3: CASSLLVGMNTEAFF
J: TRBJ1-1
size: .
D: .
V: TRBV27

DNA: TGCAGTGCTGGTGGGACTAGCGGGACCGGGGAGCTGTTTTTT
CDR3: CSAGGTSGTGELFF
J: TRBJ2-2
size: .
D: TRBD2
V: TRBV20-1

DNA: TGTGCCAGCATGGGGGGGAGGGAGACCGGGGAGCTGTTTTTT
CDR3: CASMGGRETGELFF
J: TRBJ2-2
size: .
D: TRBD2
V: TRBV6-5

DNA: TGTGCCAGTAGTATTTCAGGGGACGGGGGGCCCCAGCATTTT
CDR3: CASSISGDGGPQHF
J: TRBJ1-5
size: .
D: .
V: TRBV19

DNA: TGTGCCAGCAGTGCGCGGCTAGCGGGATACAATGAGCAGTTCTTC
CDR3: CASSARLAGYNEQFF
J: TRBJ2-1
size: .
D: TRBD2
V: TRBV2

DNA: TGCGCCAGCAGCGGAGGGGCTCTCTCCTACGAGCAGTACTTC
CDR3: CASSGGALSYEQYF
J: TRBJ2-7
size: .
D: .
V: TRBV5-1

DNA: TGTGCTAGTGGTTTGGCCGTGGTAGCCACTGAAGCTTTCTTT
CDR3: CASGLAVVATEAFF
J: TRBJ1-1
size: .
D: .
V: TRBV12-5

DNA: TGTGCCAGTAGTATCGTGAGCTCTGGGGCCAACGTCCTGACTTTC
CDR3: CASSIVSSGANVLTF
J: TRBJ2-6
size: .
D: .
V: TRBV19

DNA: TGTGCCAGCAGCCCTGCGGGCGCAGGGATAGACACCGGGGAGCTGTTTTTT
CDR3: CASSPAGAGIDTGELFF
J: TRBJ2-2
size: .
D: .
V: TRBV7-9

DNA: TGTGCCTCAGAGGGGGAGGTCGGTGAAGCTTTCTTT
CDR3: CASEGEVGEAFF
J: TRBJ1-1
size: .
D: .
V: TRBV28

DNA: TGTGCCAGCAGCTTATGGCCCGGACTAGCGGGAGAAGCCGGGGAGCTGTTTTTT
CDR3: CASSLWPGLAGEAGELFF
J: TRBJ2-2
size: .
D: TRBD2
V: TRBV7-2